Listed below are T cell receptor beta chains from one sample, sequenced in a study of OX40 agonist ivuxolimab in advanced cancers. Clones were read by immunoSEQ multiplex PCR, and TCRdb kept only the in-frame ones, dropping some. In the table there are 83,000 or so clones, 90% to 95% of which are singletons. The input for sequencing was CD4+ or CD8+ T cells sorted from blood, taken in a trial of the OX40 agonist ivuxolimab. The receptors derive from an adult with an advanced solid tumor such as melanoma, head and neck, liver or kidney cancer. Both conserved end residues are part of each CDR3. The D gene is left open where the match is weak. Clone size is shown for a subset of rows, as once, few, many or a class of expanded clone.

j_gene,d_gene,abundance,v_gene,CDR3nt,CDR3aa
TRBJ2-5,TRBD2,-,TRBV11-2,TGTGCCAGCAGCTCAACCCTAGCGGGACAAGAGACCCAGTACTTC,CASSSTLAGQETQYF
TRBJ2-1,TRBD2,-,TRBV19,TGTGCCAGTAGTCTTTCTCTTAGCGGGAGCTCCTACAATGAGCAGTTCTTC,CASSLSLSGSSYNEQFF
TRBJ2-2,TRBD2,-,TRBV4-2,TGTGCCAGCAGGCGGGGGGCCACCGGGGAGCTGTTTTTT,CASRRGATGELFF
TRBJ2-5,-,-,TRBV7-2,TGTGCCAGCACCTACTACCCCCCCGAGACCCAGTACTTC,CASTYYPPETQYF
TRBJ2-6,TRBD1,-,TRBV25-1,TGTGCCAGCAGGGACGCCCTGGGGCAGGGGGCTGGGGCCAACGTCCTGACTTTC,CASRDALGQGAGANVLTF
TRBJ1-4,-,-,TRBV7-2,TGTGCCAGCTCCGCCGCAACTAATGAAAAACTGTTTTTT,CASSAATNEKLFF
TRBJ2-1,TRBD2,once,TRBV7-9,TGTGCCAGCAGCCGTATCACTAGCGCGCCGGGGAATGAGCAGTTCTTC,CASSRITSAPGNEQFF
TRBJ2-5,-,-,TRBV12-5,TGTGCTAGTGGTTTGGTACAGGGCAGCCAAGAGACCCAGTACTTC,CASGLVQGSQETQYF
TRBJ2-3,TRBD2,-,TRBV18,TGTGCCAGCTCACAGGCTAGCGGGATTACAGATACGCAGTATTTT,CASSQASGITDTQYF
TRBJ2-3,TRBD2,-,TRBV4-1,TGCGCCAGCAGCCAACTTGCCGGGGGGGATACGCAGTATTTT,CASSQLAGGDTQYF
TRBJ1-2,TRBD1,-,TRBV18,TGTGCCAGCTCTTCGGGACAGGTGGGCGGCTACACCTTC,CASSSGQVGGYTF
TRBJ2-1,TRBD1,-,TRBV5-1,TGCGCCAGCAGCAGAACCGGGACAGGGAGCTCCTACAATGAGCAGTTCTTC,CASSRTGTGSSYNEQFF
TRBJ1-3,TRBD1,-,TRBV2,TGTGCCAGCAGGGTCGGGACAGGGAATCGAAACACCATATATTTT,CASRVGTGNRNTIYF
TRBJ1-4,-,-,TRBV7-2,TGTGCCAGCAGCTTAGGTGACAGGAATGAAAAACTGTTTTTT,CASSLGDRNEKLFF
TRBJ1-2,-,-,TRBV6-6,TGTGCCAGCAGTTACTCGGGCATCTCTAACTATGGCTACACCTTC,CASSYSGISNYGYTF
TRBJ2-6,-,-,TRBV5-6,TGTGCCAGCAGTCAGACGGCTCAAGGGGCCAACGTCCTGACTTTC,CASSQTAQGANVLTF
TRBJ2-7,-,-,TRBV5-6,TGTGCCAGCAGTCCAGGGATCCACGAGCAGTACTTC,CASSPGIHEQYF
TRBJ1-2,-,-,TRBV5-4,TGTGCCAGCAGCGTGGGGGGTCAGATAAACTATGGCTACACCTTC,CASSVGGQINYGYTF
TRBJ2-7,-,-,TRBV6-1,TGTGCCAGCAGTGTGGTCGGATTCCCATACTACGAGCAGTACTTC,CASSVVGFPYYEQYF
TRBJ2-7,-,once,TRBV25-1,TGTGCCCACCCCCTTTCTCTACCTTCCCCCGCCTACGAGCAGTACTTC,CAHPLSLPSPAYEQYF
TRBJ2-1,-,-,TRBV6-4,TGTGCCAGCAGCGAGGGGGAAAAGCAGTTCTTC,CASSEGEKQFF
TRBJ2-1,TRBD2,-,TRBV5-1,TGCGCCAGCAGCTCTACGATGACTAGCGGGACCAATGAGCAGTTCTTC,CASSSTMTSGTNEQFF
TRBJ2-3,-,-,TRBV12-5,TGTGCTAGTGGTTTGACGGGACGAAGGGGAGATACGCAGTATTTT,CASGLTGRRGDTQYF
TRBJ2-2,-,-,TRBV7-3,TGTGCCAGCAGCTTATCCAGGGCGACCGGGGAGCTGTTTTTT,CASSLSRATGELFF
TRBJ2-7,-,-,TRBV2,TGTGCCAGCAGTAACCAGCAAAGCTCCTACGAGCAGTACTTC,CASSNQQSSYEQYF
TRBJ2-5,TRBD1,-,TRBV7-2,TGTGCCAGCAGCTTCCAGGGGGCGCTACGAGAGACCCAGTACTTC,CASSFQGALRETQYF
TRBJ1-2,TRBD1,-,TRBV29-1,TGCAGCGTCTGGACAGGGGACGAACCCGAGCCCAAGTATGGCTACACCTTC,CSVWTGDEPEPKYGYTF
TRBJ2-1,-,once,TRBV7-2,TGTGCCAGCAGCTTTTCTAGGGCGGACAATGAGCAGTTCTTC,CASSFSRADNEQFF
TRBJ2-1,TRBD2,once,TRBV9,TGTGCCAGCAGCCCCTTGGGGACTAGCGGGACGAATGAGCAGTTCTTC,CASSPLGTSGTNEQFF
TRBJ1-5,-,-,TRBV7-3,TGTGCCAGCCAGGATCAGCCCCAGCATTTT,CASQDQPQHF
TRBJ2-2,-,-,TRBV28,TGTGCCAGCAGTCTCTCAAGAGGGGAGCTGTTTTTT,CASSLSRGELFF
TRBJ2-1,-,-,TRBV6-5,TGTGCCAGCAGGCCTCTCGGGATTTACAATGAGCAGTTCTTC,CASRPLGIYNEQFF
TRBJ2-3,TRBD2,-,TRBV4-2,TGTGCCAGCAGCCAGACTAGCGGGAGGGTAGATACGCAGTATTTT,CASSQTSGRVDTQYF
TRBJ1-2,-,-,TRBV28,TGTGCCAGCAGTTTGCGGACACACTATGGCTACACCTTC,CASSLRTHYGYTF
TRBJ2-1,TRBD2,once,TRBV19,TGTGCCACCAAAGAGCGGGAGTGGTACAATGAGCAGTTCTTC,CATKEREWYNEQFF
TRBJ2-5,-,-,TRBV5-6,TGTGCCAGCAGCCTACGAGAGACCCAGTACTTC,CASSLRETQYF
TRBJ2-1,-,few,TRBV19,TGTGCCAGTAGTAAAGGGGATGAGCAGTTCTTC,CASSKGDEQFF
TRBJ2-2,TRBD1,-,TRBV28,TGTGCCAGTTACAGGGGGCAGAACACCGGGGAGCTGTTTTTT,CASYRGQNTGELFF
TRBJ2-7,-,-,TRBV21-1,TGTGCCAGCAGCAAAGTGCGCCCCCGGGACAGGGGAACCTACGAGCAGTACTTC,CASSKVRPRDRGTYEQYF
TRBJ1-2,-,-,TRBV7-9,TGTGCCAGCAGCCGATTGACAGGTGATGGCTACACCTTC,CASSRLTGDGYTF
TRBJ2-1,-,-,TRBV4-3,TGCGCCAGCAGCCAATACTTCAGCGCAGAGCAGTTCTTC,CASSQYFSAEQFF
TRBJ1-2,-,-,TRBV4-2,TGTGCCAGCAGCCCTCCGGCAGCTTATGGCTACACCTTC,CASSPPAAYGYTF
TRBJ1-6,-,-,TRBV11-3,TGTGCCAGCAGCTTAGATCAACAGGGCAGGGATTCACCCCTCCACTTT,CASSLDQQGRDSPLHF
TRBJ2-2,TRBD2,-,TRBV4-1,TGCGCCAGCAGCCAAGTGTTGACGGGAGGGCCCCAGGGACGTCACACCGGGGAGCTGTTTTTT,CASSQVLTGGPQGRHTGELFF
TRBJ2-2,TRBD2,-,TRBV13,TGTGCCAGCCCGGGACTAGCGCCTCCAATAGACACCGGGGAGCTGTTTTTT,CASPGLAPPIDTGELFF
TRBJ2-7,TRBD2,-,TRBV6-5,TGTGCCAGCAGTTACTCGTCCGCGGGGGCCTACGAGCAGTACTTC,CASSYSSAGAYEQYF
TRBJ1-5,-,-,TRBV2,TGTGCCAGCAGTGGGGGAAATCAGCCCCAGCATTTT,CASSGGNQPQHF
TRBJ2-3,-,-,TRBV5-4,TGTGCCAGCAGCTTAAGCCAGGGGCGCGATGATACGCAGTATTTT,CASSLSQGRDDTQYF
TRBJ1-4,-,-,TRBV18,TGTGCCAGCTCGCCCGGGACAACTGAAAAACTGTTTTTT,CASSPGTTEKLFF
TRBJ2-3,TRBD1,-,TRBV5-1,TGCGCCAGCAGCCTGGGACAGGGCGGAAATACGCAGTATTTT,CASSLGQGGNTQYF
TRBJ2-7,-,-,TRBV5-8,TGTGCCAGCAGCTTGGGGGTAGAAAACGAGCAGTACTTC,CASSLGVENEQYF
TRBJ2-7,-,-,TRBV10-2,TGCGCCAGCAGGACACTCCAGGGTGGCGAGCAGTACTTC,CASRTLQGGEQYF
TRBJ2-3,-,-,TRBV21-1,TGTGCCAGCAGCAACGGAACCTCCCAGTGCACGCAGTATTTT,CASSNGTSQCTQYF